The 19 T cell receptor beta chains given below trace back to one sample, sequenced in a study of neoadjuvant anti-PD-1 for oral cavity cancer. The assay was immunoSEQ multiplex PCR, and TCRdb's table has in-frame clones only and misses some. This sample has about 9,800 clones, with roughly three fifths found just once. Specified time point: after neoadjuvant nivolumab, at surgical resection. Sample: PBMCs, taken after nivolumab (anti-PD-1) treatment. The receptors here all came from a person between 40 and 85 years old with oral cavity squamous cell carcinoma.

The CDR3 here is CSGTAGYGYTF. The DNA for the CDR3 is TGCAGTGGAACGGCCGGCTATGGCTACACCTTC. The chain carries TRBV29-1 and TRBJ1-2; D ambiguous. Germline V gene data show CDR1 as SQVTM and CDR2 as ANQGSEA. The CDR3 spans 11 residues.

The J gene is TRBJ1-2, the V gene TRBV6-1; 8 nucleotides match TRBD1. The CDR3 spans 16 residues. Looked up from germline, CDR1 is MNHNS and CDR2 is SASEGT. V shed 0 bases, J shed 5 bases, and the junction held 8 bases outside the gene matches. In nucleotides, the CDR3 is TGTGCCAGCAGTGAAGCGCCTACAGGGGGAGGATATGGCTACACCTTC. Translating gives CASSEAPTGGGYGYTF.

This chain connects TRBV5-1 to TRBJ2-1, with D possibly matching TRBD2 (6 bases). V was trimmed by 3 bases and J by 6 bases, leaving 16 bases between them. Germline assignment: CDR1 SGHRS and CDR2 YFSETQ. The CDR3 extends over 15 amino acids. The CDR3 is CASSSPPGGANEQFF. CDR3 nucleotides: TGCGCCAGCAGCTCCCCCCCTGGAGGGGCCAATGAGCAGTTCTTC.

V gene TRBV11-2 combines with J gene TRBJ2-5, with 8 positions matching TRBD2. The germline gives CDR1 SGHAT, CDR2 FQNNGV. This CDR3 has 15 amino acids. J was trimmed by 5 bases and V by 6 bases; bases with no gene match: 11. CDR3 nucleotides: TGTGCCAGCAGTTCAGACCGGACTAGCCTTGAGACCCAGTACTTC. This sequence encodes CASSSDRTSLETQYF.

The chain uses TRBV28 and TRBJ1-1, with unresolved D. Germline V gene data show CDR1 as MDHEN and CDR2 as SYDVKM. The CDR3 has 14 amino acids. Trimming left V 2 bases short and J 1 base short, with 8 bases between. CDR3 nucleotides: TGTGCCAGCAGTTTACTGGCAGGGAACACTGAAGCTTTCTTT. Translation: CASSLLAGNTEAFF.

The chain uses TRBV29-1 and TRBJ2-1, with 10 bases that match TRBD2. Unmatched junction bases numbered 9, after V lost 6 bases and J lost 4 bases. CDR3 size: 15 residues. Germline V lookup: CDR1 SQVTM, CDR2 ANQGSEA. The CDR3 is CSVTTSGRSYNEQFF. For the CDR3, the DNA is TGCAGCGTGACGACTAGCGGGCGGTCGTACAATGAGCAGTTCTTC.

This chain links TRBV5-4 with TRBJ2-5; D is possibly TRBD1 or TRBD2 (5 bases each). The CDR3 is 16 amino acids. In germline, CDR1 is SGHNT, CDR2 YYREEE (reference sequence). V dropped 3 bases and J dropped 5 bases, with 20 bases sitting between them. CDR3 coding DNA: TGTGCCAGCAGCTCCCGGGTCTCCCCGGGGCTGGAGACCCAGTACTTC. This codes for CASSSRVSPGLETQYF.

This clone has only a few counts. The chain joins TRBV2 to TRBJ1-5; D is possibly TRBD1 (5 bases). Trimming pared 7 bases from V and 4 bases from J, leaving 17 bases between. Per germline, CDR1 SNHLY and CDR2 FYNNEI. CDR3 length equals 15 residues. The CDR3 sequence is CASTPTGALNQPQHF. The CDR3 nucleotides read TGTGCCAGCACCCCCACCGGGGCCCTAAATCAGCCCCAGCATTTT.

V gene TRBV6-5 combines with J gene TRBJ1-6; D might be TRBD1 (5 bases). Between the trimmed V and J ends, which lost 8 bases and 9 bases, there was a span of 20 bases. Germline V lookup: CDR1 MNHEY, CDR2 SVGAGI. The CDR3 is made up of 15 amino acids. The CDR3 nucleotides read TGTGCCAGCCTCGAGACAGCCCCTGGACGTTCACCCCTCCACTTT. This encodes CASLETAPGRSPLHF.

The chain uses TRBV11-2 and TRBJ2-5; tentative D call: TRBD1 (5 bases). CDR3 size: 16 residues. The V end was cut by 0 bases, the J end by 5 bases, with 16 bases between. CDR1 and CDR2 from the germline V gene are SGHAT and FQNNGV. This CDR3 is CASSLEPGRVEETQYF. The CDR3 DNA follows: TGTGCCAGCAGCTTAGAACCGGGCAGGGTAGAGGAGACCCAGTACTTC.

CDR3 amino acids: CASSQGGVGRRTYNSPLHF. The CDR3, as DNA: TGCGCCAGCAGCCAAGGGGGGGTAGGAAGGCGGACCTATAATTCACCCCTCCACTTT. The chain joins TRBV4-1 to TRBJ1-6; perhaps TRBD1 as D (5 bases). This CDR3 spans 19 amino acids. Germline assignment: CDR1 MGHRA and CDR2 YSYEKL. Deletions cut 1 base from V and 2 bases from J, with 18 bases between.

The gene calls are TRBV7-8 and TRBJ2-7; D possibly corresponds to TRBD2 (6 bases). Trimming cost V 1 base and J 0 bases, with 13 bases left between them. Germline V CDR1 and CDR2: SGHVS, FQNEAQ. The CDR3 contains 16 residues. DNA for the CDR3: TGTGCCAGCAGCTTAGTACAAGCGGGCAGCTCCTACGAGCAGTACTTC. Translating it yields CASSLVQAGSSYEQYF.

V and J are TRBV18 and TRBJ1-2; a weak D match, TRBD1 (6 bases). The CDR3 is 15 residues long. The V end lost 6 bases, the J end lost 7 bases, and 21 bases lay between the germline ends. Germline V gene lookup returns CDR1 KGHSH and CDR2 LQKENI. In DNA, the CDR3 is TGTGCCAGCTCCAGCTCCGGGACACCCATCGGTGGCTACACCTTC. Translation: CASSSSGTPIGGYTF.

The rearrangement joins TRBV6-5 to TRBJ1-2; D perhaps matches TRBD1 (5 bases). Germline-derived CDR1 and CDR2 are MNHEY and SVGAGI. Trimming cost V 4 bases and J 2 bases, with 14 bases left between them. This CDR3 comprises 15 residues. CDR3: CASSSGLLRNYGYTF. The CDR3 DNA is TGTGCCAGCAGTTCGGGACTCCTGCGGAACTATGGCTACACCTTC.

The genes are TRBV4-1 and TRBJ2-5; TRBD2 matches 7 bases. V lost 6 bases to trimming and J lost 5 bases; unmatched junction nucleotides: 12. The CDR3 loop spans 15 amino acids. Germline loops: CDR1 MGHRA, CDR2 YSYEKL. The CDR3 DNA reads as TGCGCCAGCAGTCATAATTTGCGGGGGACTGAGACCCAGTACTTC. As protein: CASSHNLRGTETQYF.

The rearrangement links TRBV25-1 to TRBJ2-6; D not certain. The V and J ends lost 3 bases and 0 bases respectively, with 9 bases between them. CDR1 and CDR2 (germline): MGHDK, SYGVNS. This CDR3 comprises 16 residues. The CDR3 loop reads CASSDGWSSGANVLTF. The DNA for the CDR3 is TGTGCCAGCAGTGATGGTTGGAGCTCTGGGGCCAACGTCCTGACTTTC.

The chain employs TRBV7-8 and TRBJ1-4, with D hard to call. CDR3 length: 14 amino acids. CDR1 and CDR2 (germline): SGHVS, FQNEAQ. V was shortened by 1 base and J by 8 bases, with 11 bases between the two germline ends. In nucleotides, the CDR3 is TGTGCCAGCAGCTTAGGAGGGTTTGGCGAAAAACTGTTTTTT. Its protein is CASSLGGFGEKLFF.

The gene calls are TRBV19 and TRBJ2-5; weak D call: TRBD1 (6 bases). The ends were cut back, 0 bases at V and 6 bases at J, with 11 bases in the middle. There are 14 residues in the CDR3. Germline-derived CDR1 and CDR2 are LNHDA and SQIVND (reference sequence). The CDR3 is CASSIDEGVKTQYF. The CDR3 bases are TGTGCCAGTAGTATAGATGAGGGGGTTAAGACCCAGTACTTC.

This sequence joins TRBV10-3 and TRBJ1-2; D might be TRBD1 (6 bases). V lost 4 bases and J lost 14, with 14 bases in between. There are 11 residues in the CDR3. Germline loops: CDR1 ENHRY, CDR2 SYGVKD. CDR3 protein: CAISARGEWTF. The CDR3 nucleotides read TGTGCCATCAGTGCAAGGGGGGAGTGGACCTTC.